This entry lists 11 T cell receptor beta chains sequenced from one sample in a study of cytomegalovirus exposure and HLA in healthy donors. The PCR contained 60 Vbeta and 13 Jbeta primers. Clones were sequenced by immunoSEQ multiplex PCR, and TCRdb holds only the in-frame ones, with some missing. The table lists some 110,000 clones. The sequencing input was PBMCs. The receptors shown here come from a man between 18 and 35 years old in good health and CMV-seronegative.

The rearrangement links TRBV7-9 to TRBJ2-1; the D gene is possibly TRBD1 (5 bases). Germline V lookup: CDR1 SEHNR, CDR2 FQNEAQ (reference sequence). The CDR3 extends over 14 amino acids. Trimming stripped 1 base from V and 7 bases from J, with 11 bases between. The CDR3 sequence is CASSLDRNKNEQFF. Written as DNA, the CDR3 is TGTGCCAGCAGCTTAGACAGGAATAAAAATGAGCAGTTCTTC.

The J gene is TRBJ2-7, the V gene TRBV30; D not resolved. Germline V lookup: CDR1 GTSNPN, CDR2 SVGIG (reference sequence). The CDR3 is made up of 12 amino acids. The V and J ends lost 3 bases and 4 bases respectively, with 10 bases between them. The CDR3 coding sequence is TGTGCCTGGAGCCGACTTGGATACGAGCAGTACTTC. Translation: CAWSRLGYEQYF. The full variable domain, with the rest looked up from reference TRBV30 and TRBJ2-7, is SQTIHQWPATLVQPVGSPLSLECTVEGTSNPNLYWYRQAAGRGLQLLFYSVGIGQISSEVPQNLSASRPQDRQFILSSKKLLLSDSGFYLCAWSRLGYEQYFGPGTRLTVT.

CDR3 DNA sequence: TGTGCCAGTAGTGTTACGGGACTAGCGATCGAAGGGCAGAGCACAGATACGCAGTATTTT. Its translation is CASSVTGLAIEGQSTDTQYF. The chain couples TRBV19 to TRBJ2-3, with 10 bases aligning to TRBD2. The CDR3 loop spans 20 amino acids. The junction had 17 bases not matched to a gene; V was cut back by 5 bases and J by 0 bases. Germline CDR1 reads LNHDA; CDR2 reads SQIVND (reference sequence). The variable domain in full, completed from reference TRBV19 and TRBJ2-3, reads DGGITQSPKYLFRKEGQNVTLSCEQNLNHDAMYWYRQDPGQGLRLIYYSQIVNDFQKGDIAEGYSVSREKKESFPLTVTSAQKNPTAFYLCASSVTGLAIEGQSTDTQYFGPGTRLTVL.

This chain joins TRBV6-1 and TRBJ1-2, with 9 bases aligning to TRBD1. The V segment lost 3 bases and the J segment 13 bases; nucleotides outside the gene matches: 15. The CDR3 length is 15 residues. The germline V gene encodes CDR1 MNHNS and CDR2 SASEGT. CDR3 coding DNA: TGTGCCAGCAGTGATAGGGGGACAGGGTTTACTCGCGGCACCTTC. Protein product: CASSDRGTGFTRGTF.

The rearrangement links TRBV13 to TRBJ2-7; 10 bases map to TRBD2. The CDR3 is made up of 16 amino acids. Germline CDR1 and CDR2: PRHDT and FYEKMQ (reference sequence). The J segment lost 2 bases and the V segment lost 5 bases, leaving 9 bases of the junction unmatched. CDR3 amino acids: CASSALRTSGPYEQYF. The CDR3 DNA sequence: TGTGCCAGCAGCGCCCTACGGACTAGCGGACCCTACGAGCAGTACTTC. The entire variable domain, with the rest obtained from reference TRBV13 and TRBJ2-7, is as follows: AAGVIQSPRHLIKEKRETATLKCYPIPRHDTVYWYQQGPGQDPQFLISFYEKMQSDKGSIPDRFSAQQFSDYHSELNMSSLELGDSALYFCASSALRTSGPYEQYFGPGTRLTVT.

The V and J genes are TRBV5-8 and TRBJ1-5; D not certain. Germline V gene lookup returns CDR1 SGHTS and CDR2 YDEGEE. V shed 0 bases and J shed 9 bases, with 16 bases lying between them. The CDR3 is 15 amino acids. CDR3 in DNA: TGTGCCAGCAGCTTGGGACGCCTAGTTGGTCGGCCCCAGCATTTT. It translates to CASSLGRLVGRPQHF.

In DNA form, the CDR3 reads TGTGCCAGCAGCTTCTCTCGGGGAGGAAACTATGGCTACACCTTC. Its protein is CASSFSRGGNYGYTF. V usage is TRBV5-4 and J usage is TRBJ1-2; D ambiguous. Germline V gene sequence: CDR1 SGHNT, CDR2 YYREEE (reference sequence). CDR3 length: 15 residues. The V end lost 2 bases, the J end lost 2 bases, and 13 bases lay between the germline ends.

CDR3 sequence (DNA): TGTGCCAGCAGCTTAGGCGTCAGCAGGTTGTACGAGCAGTACTTC. It encodes CASSLGVSRLYEQYF. V and J are TRBV11-2 and TRBJ2-7; D unresolved. Germline V gives CDR1 SGHAT, CDR2 FQNNGV. The V gene lost 1 base and the J gene lost 4 bases, with 14 bases spanning the gap. This CDR3 has 15 amino acids.

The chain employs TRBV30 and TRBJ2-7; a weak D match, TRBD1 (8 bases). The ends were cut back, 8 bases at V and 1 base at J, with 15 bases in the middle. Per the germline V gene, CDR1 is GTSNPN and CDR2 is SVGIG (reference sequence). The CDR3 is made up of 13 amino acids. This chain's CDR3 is CATTGGVSYEQYF. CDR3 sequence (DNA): TGTGCCACTACAGGGGGGGTTTCCTACGAGCAGTACTTC. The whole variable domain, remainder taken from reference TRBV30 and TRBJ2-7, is SQTIHQWPATLVQPVGSPLSLECTVEGTSNPNLYWYRQAAGRGLQLLFYSVGIGQISSEVPQNLSASRPQDRQFILSSKKLLLSDSGFYLCATTGGVSYEQYFGPGTRLTVT.

The DNA for the CDR3 is TGCGCCAGCAGCTTGGGGACAAGCGGAAACACCATATATTTT. This codes for CASSLGTSGNTIYF. The J gene is TRBJ1-3, the V gene TRBV5-1, with TRBD1 as a possible D gene (5 bases). Trimming stripped 0 bases from V and 4 bases from J, with 8 bases between. Germline V lookup: CDR1 SGHRS, CDR2 YFSETQ. This CDR3 is built from 14 residues.

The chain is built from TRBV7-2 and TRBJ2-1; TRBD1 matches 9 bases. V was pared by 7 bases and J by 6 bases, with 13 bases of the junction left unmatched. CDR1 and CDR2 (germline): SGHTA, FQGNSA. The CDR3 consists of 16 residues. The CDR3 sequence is CASKWRGQGIGNEQFF. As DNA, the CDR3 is TGTGCCAGCAAATGGCGGGGACAGGGAATAGGCAATGAGCAGTTCTTC.